This is a list of T cell receptor beta chains from one sample in a study of neoadjuvant anti-PD-1 for oral cavity cancer. Measured with immunoSEQ multiplex PCR; TCRdb has only the in-frame clones, and not every one. The table lists some 12,000 clones, 60% to 80% of them singletons, with under 3% in the top ten. The starting material was PBMCs, obtained after nivolumab (anti-PD-1) treatment. The receptors originated from a person aged 35-79 years with oral cavity squamous cell carcinoma. CDR3s include the opening cysteine and the closing phenylalanine or tryptophan. A D gene is named only where the DNA matches it firmly. Where a row states a size, it is once, few, many or the class of an expanded clone; other rows omit it.

J	D	size	V	CDR3	DNA
TRBJ1-4	-	-	TRBV30	CAWSVGSGRNEKLFF	TGTGCCTGGAGTGTAGGGTCAGGACGAAATGAAAAACTGTTTTTT
TRBJ1-5	-	-	TRBV4-1	CASSQATGGNQPQHF	TGCGCCAGCAGCCAAGCAACAGGCGGCAATCAGCCCCAGCATTTT
TRBJ2-5	TRBD2	-	TRBV4-1	CASSQGELAGGEHQETQYF	TGCGCCAGCAGCCAAGGTGAACTAGCGGGGGGGGAACACCAAGAGACCCAGTACTTC
TRBJ2-5	TRBD2	-	TRBV6-5	CASSYSTLAAETQYF	TGTGCCAGCAGTTACTCGACCCTAGCGGCAGAGACCCAGTACTTC
TRBJ2-1	-	-	TRBV30	CAWGKGVAQSYNEQFF	TGTGCCTGGGGGAAAGGGGTGGCCCAGTCCTACAATGAGCAGTTCTTC
TRBJ2-7	TRBD2	-	TRBV6-1	CASSATSGSSYEQYF	TGTGCCAGCAGCGCGACTAGCGGGAGTTCCTACGAGCAGTACTTC
TRBJ2-7	-	-	TRBV30	CAWSRLRTGLEQYF	TGTGCCTGGAGTCGACTGAGGACTGGACTCGAGCAGTACTTC
TRBJ1-2	-	-	TRBV2	CASNPLWASYGYTF	TGTGCCAGCAACCCCCTATGGGCCAGTTATGGCTACACCTTC
TRBJ1-2	-	-	TRBV7-2	CASSLDNNYGYTF	TGTGCCAGCAGCCTTGACAATAACTATGGCTACACCTTC
TRBJ2-7	-	-	TRBV5-1	CASSTITGSYEQYF	TGCGCCAGCAGCACAATTACAGGCTCCTACGAGCAGTACTTC
TRBJ1-2	TRBD1	-	TRBV6-1	CASSDGTGIGYTF	TGTGCCAGCAGTGATGGGACAGGTATTGGCTACACCTTC
TRBJ1-2	-	-	TRBV27	CASRLGDGGGGYGYTF	TGTGCCAGCAGACTGGGGGACGGGGGAGGCGGGTATGGCTACACCTTC
TRBJ2-1	TRBD2	few	TRBV14	CASSQLPGLANYNEQFF	TGTGCCAGCAGCCAACTCCCGGGACTAGCGAATTACAATGAGCAGTTCTTC
TRBJ2-3	-	-	TRBV30	CACGRGGTDTQYF	TGTGCCTGCGGGCGAGGTGGCACAGATACGCAGTATTTT
TRBJ2-3	-	-	TRBV2	CASSAGLDTQYF	TGTGCCAGCAGTGCGGGACTAGATACGCAGTATTTT
TRBJ1-2	-	-	TRBV30	CAWRLNYGYTF	TGTGCCTGGAGACTTAACTATGGCTACACCTTC
TRBJ2-1	-	-	TRBV27	CASSLWVLSPHEQFF	TGTGCCAGCAGTTTATGGGTCCTCTCACCACATGAGCAGTTCTTC
TRBJ1-4	-	-	TRBV6-4	CASSDRVRVTVATNEKLFF	TGTGCCAGCAGTGACCGGGTTAGAGTGACAGTTGCAACTAATGAAAAACTGTTTTTT
TRBJ1-2	TRBD1	-	TRBV29-1	CSVTGGAGLSYGYTF	TGCAGCGTGACAGGGGGCGCCGGTTTATCCTATGGCTACACCTTC
TRBJ1-3	-	-	TRBV19	CASSAYGISGNTIYF	TGTGCCAGTAGTGCGTACGGAATCTCTGGAAACACCATATATTTT
TRBJ1-6	TRBD1	-	TRBV7-8	CASSLGGGGNSPLHF	TGTGCCAGCAGCTTAGGAGGGGGCGGTAATTCACCCCTCCACTTT
TRBJ1-5	-	-	TRBV4-1	CASSQRGVGNQPQHF	TGCGCCAGCAGCCAACGGGGGGTCGGCAATCAGCCCCAGCATTTT
TRBJ1-2	-	-	TRBV2	CASSRDNFYGYTF	TGTGCCAGCAGTCGGGACAACTTTTATGGCTACACCTTC
TRBJ2-1	TRBD2	-	TRBV7-8	CASSGRGDEQFF	TGTGCCAGCAGCGGTCGGGGGGACGAGCAGTTCTTC
TRBJ2-1	TRBD2	once	TRBV5-4	CASSRFPAGGQFF	TGTGCCAGCAGCCGTTTCCCCGCGGGGGGGCAGTTCTTC
TRBJ1-2	-	-	TRBV5-1	CASSFDSSLIGYTF	TGCGCCAGCAGCTTCGACAGTTCTTTGATCGGCTACACCTTC